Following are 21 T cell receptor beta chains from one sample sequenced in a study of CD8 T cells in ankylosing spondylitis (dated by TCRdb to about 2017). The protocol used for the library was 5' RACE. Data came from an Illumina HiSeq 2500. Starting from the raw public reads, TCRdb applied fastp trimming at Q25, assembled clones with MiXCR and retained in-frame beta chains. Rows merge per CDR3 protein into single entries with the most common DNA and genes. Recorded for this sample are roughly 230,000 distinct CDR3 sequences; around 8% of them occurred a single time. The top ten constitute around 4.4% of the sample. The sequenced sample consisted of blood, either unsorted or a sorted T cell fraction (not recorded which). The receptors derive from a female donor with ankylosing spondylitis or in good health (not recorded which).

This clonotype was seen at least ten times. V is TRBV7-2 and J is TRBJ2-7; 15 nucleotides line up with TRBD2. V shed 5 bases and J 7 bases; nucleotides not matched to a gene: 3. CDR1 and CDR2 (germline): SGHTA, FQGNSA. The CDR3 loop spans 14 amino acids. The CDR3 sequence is CASSPGLAGGEQYF. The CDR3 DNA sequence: TGTGCCAGCAGCCCCGGACTAGCGGGAGGGGAGCAGTACTTC.

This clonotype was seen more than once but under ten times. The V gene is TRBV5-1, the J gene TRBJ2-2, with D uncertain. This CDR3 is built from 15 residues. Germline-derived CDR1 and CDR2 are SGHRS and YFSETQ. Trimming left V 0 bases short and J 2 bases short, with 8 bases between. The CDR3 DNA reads TGCGCCAGCAGCTTGGTTGGCCTTAACACCGGGGAGCTGTTTTTT. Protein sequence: CASSLVGLNTGELFF.

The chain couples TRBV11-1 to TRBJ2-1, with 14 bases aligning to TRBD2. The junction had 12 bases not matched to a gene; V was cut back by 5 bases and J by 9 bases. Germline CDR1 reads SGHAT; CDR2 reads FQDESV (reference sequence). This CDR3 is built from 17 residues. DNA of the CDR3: TGTGCCAGCAGCCGGTCGAGACTAGCGGGAGGGCCGGTTGAGCAGTTCTTC. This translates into CASSRSRLAGGPVEQFF.

CDR3 amino acids: CASSVTIGGAQETQYF. The CDR3 DNA sequence: TGTGCCAGCAGCGTAACGATCGGAGGAGCGCAAGAGACCCAGTACTTC. The chain couples TRBV9 to TRBJ2-5; maybe TRBD2 (5 bases). With 1 base removed from V and 2 bases from J, the gap between germline ends came to 15 bases. CDR1 is SGDLS and CDR2 is YYNGEE in the germline V gene. There are 16 residues in the CDR3.

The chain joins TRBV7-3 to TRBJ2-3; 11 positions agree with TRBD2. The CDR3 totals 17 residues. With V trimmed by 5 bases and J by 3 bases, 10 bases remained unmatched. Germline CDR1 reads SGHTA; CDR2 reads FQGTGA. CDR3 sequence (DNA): TGTGCCAGCAGCCCCCTCATAGCGGGAGGGGAAACAGATACGCAGTATTTT. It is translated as CASSPLIAGGETDTQYF.

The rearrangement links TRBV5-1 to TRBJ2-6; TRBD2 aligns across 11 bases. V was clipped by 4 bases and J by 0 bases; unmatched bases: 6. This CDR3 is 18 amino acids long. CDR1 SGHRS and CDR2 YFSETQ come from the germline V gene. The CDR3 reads CASSTSGSPSSGANVLTF. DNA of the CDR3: TGCGCCAGCAGCACTAGCGGGAGCCCTAGCTCTGGGGCCAACGTCCTGACTTTC.

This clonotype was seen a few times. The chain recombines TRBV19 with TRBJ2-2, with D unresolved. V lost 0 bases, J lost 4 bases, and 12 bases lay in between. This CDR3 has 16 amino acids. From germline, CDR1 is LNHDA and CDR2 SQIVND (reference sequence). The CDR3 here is CASSIDLWDFTGELFF. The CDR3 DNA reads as TGTGCCAGTAGTATAGATCTATGGGATTTCACCGGGGAGCTGTTTTTT.

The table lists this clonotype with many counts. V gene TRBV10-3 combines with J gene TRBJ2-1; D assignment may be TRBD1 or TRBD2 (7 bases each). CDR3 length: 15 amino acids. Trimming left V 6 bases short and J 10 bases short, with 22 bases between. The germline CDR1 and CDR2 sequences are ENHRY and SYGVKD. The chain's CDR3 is CAIRPPGSGTVEQFF. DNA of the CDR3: TGTGCCATCAGACCCCCGGGGAGCGGGACAGTCGAGCAGTTCTTC.

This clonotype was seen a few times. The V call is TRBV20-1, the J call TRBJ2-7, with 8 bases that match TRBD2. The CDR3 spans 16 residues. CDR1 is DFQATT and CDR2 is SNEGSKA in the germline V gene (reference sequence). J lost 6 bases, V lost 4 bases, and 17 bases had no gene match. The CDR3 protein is CSAKGLLGRGAREQYF. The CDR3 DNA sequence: TGCAGTGCTAAGGGGCTATTAGGGCGGGGGGCCCGCGAGCAGTACTTC.

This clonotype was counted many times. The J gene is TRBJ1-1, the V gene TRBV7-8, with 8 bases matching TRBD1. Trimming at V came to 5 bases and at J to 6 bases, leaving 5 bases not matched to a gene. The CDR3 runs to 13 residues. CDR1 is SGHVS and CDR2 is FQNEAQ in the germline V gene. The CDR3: CASSRDRTAEAFF. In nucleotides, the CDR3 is TGTGCCAGCAGCCGGGACAGGACCGCTGAAGCTTTCTTT.

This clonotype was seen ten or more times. The CDR3 spells CASSLRLAETNTGELFF. The CDR3 region has the DNA TGCGCCAGCAGCTTGAGACTAGCGGAGACGAACACCGGGGAGCTGTTTTTT. The rearrangement uses TRBV5-1 and TRBJ2-2; 9 bases agree with TRBD2. The length of the CDR3 is 17 residues. Germline trimming cut 1 base from V and 0 bases from J; bases unmatched to any gene: 4. Germline CDR1 and CDR2: SGHRS and YFSETQ. The full variable domain, in which reference TRBV5-1 and TRBJ2-2 provide the parts outside the CDR3, is KAGVTQTPRYLIKTRGQQVTLSCSPISGHRSVSWYQQTPGQGLQFLFEYFSETQRNKGNFPGRFSGRQFSNSRSEMNVSTLELGDSALYLCASSLRLAETNTGELFFGEGSRLTVL.

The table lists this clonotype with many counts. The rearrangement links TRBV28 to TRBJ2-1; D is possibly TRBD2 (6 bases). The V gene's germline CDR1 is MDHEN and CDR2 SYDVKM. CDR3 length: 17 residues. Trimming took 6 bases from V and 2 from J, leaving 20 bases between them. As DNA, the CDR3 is TGTGCCAGCAGGCTTACCCACTGGGCGGGAACCTACAATGAGCAGTTCTTC. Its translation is CASRLTHWAGTYNEQFF.

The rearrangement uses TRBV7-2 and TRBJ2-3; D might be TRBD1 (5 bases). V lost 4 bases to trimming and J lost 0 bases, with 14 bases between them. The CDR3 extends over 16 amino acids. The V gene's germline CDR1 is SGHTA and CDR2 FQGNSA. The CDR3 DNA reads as TGTGCCAGCAGCTCAACCCCGCAGGGTAGCACAGATACGCAGTATTTT. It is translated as CASSSTPQGSTDTQYF.

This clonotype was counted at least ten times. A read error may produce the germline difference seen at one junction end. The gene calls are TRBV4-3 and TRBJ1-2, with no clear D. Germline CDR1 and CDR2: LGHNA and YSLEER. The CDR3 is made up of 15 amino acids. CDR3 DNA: TGCGCCAGCAGCCAAGCCTTTGGTTTTAACGATGGCTACACCTTC. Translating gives CASSQAFGFNDGYTF.

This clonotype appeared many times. CDR3 amino acids: CAWSKLARMAEAFF. The CDR3 DNA reads TGTGCCTGGAGTAAGTTGGCCAGAATGGCCGAAGCTTTCTTT. The chain combines TRBV30 with TRBJ1-1; D remains ambiguous. CDR3 length: 14 residues. The germline V and J ends were trimmed by 2 bases and 8 bases, with 18 bases remaining between them. Germline CDR1 and CDR2: GTSNPN and SVGIG (reference sequence).

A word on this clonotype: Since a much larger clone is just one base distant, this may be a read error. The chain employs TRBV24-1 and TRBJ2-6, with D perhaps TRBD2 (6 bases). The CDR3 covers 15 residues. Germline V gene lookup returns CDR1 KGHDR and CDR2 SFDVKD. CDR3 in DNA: TGTGCCACCAGTGAGGGGAGGTCTGGGACCAACGTCCTGACTTTC. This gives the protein CATSEGRSGTNVLTF.

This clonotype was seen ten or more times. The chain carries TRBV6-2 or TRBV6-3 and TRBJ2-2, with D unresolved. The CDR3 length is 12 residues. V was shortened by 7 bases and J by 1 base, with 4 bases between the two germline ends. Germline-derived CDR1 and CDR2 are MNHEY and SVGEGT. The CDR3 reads CASKWNTGELFF. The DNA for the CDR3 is TGTGCCAGCAAGTGGAACACCGGGGAGCTGTTTTTT.

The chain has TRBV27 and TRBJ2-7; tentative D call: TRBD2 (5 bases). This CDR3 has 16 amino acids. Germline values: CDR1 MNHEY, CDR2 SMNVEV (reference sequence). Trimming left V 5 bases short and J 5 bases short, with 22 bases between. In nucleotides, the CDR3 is TGTGCCAGCAGTCCAATTCGGACGGGGTATGGGGACGAGCAGTACTTC. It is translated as CASSPIRTGYGDEQYF.

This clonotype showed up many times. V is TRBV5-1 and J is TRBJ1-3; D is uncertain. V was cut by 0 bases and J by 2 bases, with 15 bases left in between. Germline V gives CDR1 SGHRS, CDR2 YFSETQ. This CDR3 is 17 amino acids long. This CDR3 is CASSLGTAVGPGNTIYF. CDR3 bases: TGCGCCAGCAGCTTGGGGACCGCTGTTGGACCTGGAAACACCATATATTTT.

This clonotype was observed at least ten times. The CDR3 DNA reads as TGCGCCAGCAGCCATATTCGGCCGGGAGGCACAGATACGCAGTATTTT. Protein product: CASSHIRPGGTDTQYF. The rearrangement uses TRBV5-1 and TRBJ2-3; D possibly corresponds to TRBD2 (6 bases). In germline, CDR1 is SGHRS, CDR2 YFSETQ. The CDR3 loop spans 16 amino acids. Deletions cut 4 bases from V and 1 base from J, with 16 bases between.

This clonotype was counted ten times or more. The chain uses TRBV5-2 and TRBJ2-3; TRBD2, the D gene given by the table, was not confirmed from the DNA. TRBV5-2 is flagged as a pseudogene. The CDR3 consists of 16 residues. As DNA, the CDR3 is TGTGCCAGCAAGGAGGTAACGGGAGGCTTCACAGATACGCAGTATTTT. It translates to CASKEVTGGFTDTQYF.